Described below is a single TCR beta chain sequence and its context. The CDR3 length is 14 residues. The V and J ends lost 4 bases and 7 bases respectively, with 16 bases between them. Germline CDR1 and CDR2: LGHNT and FRNRAP. The data are from a study of T cell changes during pregnancy in multiple sclerosis. Clones were sequenced by immunoSEQ multiplex PCR, and TCRdb holds only the in-frame ones, with some missing. Here the sample spans around 35,000 clones, 85% to 95% being singletons. The sample consisted of CD4+ T cells from peripheral blood mononuclear cells, taken in the third trimester of pregnancy. The chain carries TRBV12-5 and TRBJ1-2; a possible D gene is TRBD1 (6 bases). The receptor comes from a female donor in good health, enrolled as a control in a pregnancy study. CDR3 residues: CASGSPTGFIGYTF. DNA for the CDR3: TGTGCTAGTGGTTCCCCTACAGGGTTTATTGGCTACACCTTC. Drawing the rest from reference TRBV12-5 and TRBJ1-2, the complete variable domain is DARVTQTPRHKVTEMGQEVTMRCQPILGHNTVFWYRQTMMQGLELLAYFRNRAPLDDSGMPKDRFSAEMPDATLATLKIQPSEPRDSAVYFCASGSPTGFIGYTFGSGTRLTVV.